The T cell receptor (beta chain) described here comes from a study of T-cell memory formation after mild COVID-19. In the study overall: Clusters of TCRs were largely donor specific.

Comment on this clonotype: The antigen is unknown.

The CDR3 has 16 residues. CDR1 and CDR2 (germline): MRHNA, SNTAGT. The V and J ends lost 0 bases and 0 bases respectively, with 12 bases between them. Study observations and caveats: Among CD4+ contracting clones, most were CM and EM, and CD8+ ones EMRA. Clones shrinking between day 15 and 85 showed a balanced CD4/CD8 split, and those that grew later tilted toward CD4+.

Sample barcodes and UMIs were carried by the TCR alpha and TCR beta cDNA libraries that 5'RACE generated with constant-segment primers. TCRdb analysed the 5' RACE reads with MiXCR anew, one entry per CDR3 protein. The table has 290,000 or so distinct CDR3 sequences, just under 20% seen once; the top ten hold about 21%. The clonotype was recovered from a man aged 18 to 30 who had mild COVID-19 (a few samples of this study predate the infection). Cell type and time point are not known. J is TRBJ2-7 and V is TRBV6-4; TRBD2 is a possible D gene (6 bases). The sequenced sample consisted of PBMCs or a T cell subset sorted from them (not recorded which). The CDR3 DNA reads as TGTGCCAGCAGTGACTCGCTAGGACTAAACTCCTACGAGCAGTACGTC. Its translation: CASSDSLGLNSYEQYV.